Each of the 9 T cell receptor beta chains below was sequenced from the same sample in a study of preoperative IRX-2 immunotherapy in early breast cancer. Only in-frame clones appear in the TCRdb table, and some are missing; sequencing was by immunoSEQ multiplex PCR. The data contain fewer than 9,500 clones, 70% to 90% of them singletons. The treatment denotes: preoperative locoregional IRX-2 cytokine immunotherapy. The source material was tumor tissue, sampled after IRX-2 immunotherapy. Receptors originate from a human donor with breast cancer.

The chain joins TRBV12-5 to TRBJ2-7; D gene unclear. This CDR3 contains 14 residues. Looked up from germline, CDR1 is LGHNT and CDR2 is FRNRAP. The CDR3: CASLKQYVPYEQYF. In nucleotides, the CDR3 is TGTGCCAGCTTGAAACAGTACGTCCCCTACGAGCAGTACTTC.

J is TRBJ2-7 and V is TRBV6-8, with no clear D. This CDR3 is built from 15 residues. Trimming removed 6 bases from V and 3 bases from J, with 18 bases in between. Germline assignment: CDR1 MNHGY and CDR2 SAAAGT. For the CDR3, the DNA is TGTGCCAGCAGCTCCTCCGAAGCAAGCATCTACGAGCAGTACTTC. Its translation: CASSSSEASIYEQYF.

About this clone: A junction end diverges from the germline sequence, so it may reflect a read error. The chain links TRBV28 to TRBJ2-5, with 10 bases aligning to TRBD2. CDR1 MDHEN and CDR2 SYDVKM come from the germline V gene. The CDR3 consists of 13 residues. CDR3 region: CASSHPGLATPYF. CDR3 nucleotides: TGTGCCAGCAGTCATCCGGGACTAGCGACCCCGTACTTC.

This clone has a single count. This rearrangement joins TRBV18 to TRBJ1-3; 7 bases line up with TRBD1. Germline lookup yields CDR1 KGHSH and CDR2 LQKENI. This CDR3 comprises 14 residues. J gave up 4 bases and V 3 bases, and 3 bases lay outside the gene matches. CDR3 DNA sequence: TGTGCCAGCTCACCCGGGACAGAAGGAAACACCATATATTTT. As protein: CASSPGTEGNTIYF.

The chain has TRBV11-3 and TRBJ2-7, with 9 bases matching TRBD1. From germline, CDR1 is SGHNT and CDR2 YENEEA. There are 16 residues in the CDR3. V trimming: 5 bases; J trimming: 2 bases; junction bases outside the gene matches: 10. The CDR3 reads CASSQSGTGFTYEQYF. CDR3 DNA sequence: TGTGCCAGCAGCCAAAGCGGGACAGGGTTTACCTACGAGCAGTACTTC.

The chain carries TRBV6-8 and TRBJ1-5; the match to TRBD1 covers 9 bases. From germline, CDR1 is MNHGY and CDR2 SAAAGT. CDR3 length equals 16 residues. J lost 0 bases, V lost 7 bases, and 7 bases had no gene match. The CDR3 sequence: CASKSQGADSNQPQHF. The CDR3 DNA is TGTGCCAGCAAATCACAGGGGGCTGATAGCAATCAGCCCCAGCATTTT.

This clone was observed once. The CDR3 sequence: CASSYTGQTEAFF. The CDR3 DNA reads as TGTGCCAGCAGTTACACGGGGCAAACTGAAGCTTTCTTT. The chain carries TRBV6-8 and TRBJ1-1, with D tentatively TRBD1 (5 bases). The germline V gene has CDR1 MNHGY and CDR2 SAAAGT. V lost 2 bases and J 5 bases, leaving 9 bases between the germline ends. CDR3 length: 13 amino acids.

The gene calls are TRBV18 and TRBJ2-5; D not resolved. The CDR3 length is 13 residues. V lost 4 bases and J 1 base, leaving 7 bases between the germline ends. CDR1 is KGHSH and CDR2 is LQKENI in the germline V gene. CDR3 loop: CASSRAAQETQYF. DNA for the CDR3: TGTGCCAGCTCACGGGCAGCCCAAGAGACCCAGTACTTC.

This rearrangement joins TRBV8-2 to TRBJ1-5. TRBV8-2 is flagged as a pseudogene. The CDR3 contains 15 residues. The CDR3 spells CASSLSEYSNQPQHF. CDR3 sequence (DNA): TGTGCCAGCAGTTTATCGGAGTATAGCAATCAGCCCCAGCATTTT.